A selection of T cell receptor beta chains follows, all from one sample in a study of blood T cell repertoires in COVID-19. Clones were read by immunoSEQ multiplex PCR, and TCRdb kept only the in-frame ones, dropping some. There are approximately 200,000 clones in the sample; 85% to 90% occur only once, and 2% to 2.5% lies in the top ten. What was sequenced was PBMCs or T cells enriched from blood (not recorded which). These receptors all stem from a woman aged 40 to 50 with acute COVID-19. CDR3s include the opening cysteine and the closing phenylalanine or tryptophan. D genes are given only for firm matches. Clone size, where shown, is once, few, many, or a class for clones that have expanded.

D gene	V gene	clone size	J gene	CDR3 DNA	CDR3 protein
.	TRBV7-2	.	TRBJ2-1	TGTGCCAGCGCAGCCAGGGTGGGATACAATGAGCAGTTCTTC	CASAARVGYNEQFF
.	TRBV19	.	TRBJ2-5	TGTGCCAGTAGTATGGTCCCCGGGGAGACCCAGTACTTC	CASSMVPGETQYF
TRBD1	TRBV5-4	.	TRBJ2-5	TGTGCCAGCAGCTTGGCAGGGGGCGGTACGGAGACCCAGTACTTC	CASSLAGGGTETQYF
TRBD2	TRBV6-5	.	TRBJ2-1	TGTGCCAGCAGTTACCTTAGCGGGGGAAGTTACAATGAGCAGTTCTTC	CASSYLSGGSYNEQFF
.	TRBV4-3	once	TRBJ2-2	TGCGCCAGCAGCCAAGACGGACCCGGGACAACAAACACCGGGGAGCTGTTTTTT	CASSQDGPGTTNTGELFF
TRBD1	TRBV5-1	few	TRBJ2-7	TGCGCCAGCAGCCCGGGACAGGGGGCCTACGAGCAGTACTTC	CASSPGQGAYEQYF
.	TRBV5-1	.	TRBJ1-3	TGCGCCAGCAGCTTGGCATCGCAGGGCTCTGGAAACACCATATATTTT	CASSLASQGSGNTIYF
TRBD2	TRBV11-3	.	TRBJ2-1	TGTGCCAGCAGCCCTGGACTAGCGGGAGGGAATGAGCAGTTCTTC	CASSPGLAGGNEQFF
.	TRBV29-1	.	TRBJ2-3	TGCAGCGCCGGCAGGGGATTGACAGATACGCAGTATTTT	CSAGRGLTDTQYF
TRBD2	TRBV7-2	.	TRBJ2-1	TGTGCCACTACGACTAGCGGGAGCTTCAATGAGCAGTTCTTC	CATTTSGSFNEQFF
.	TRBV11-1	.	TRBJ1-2	TGTGCCAGCAGCTTACCGGGAGGGGCGAGAGGCTACACCTTC	CASSLPGGARGYTF
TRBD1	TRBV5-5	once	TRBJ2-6	TGTGCCAGCAGCCTTACAGGGGATGGGGCCAACGTCCTGACTTTC	CASSLTGDGANVLTF
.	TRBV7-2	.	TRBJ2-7	TGTGCCAGCAGAAGAGGTGGGGACACAACCTACGAGCAGTACTTC	CASRRGGDTTYEQYF
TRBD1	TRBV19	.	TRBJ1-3	TGTGCCACCGAAGGGGCTTGGACAGGGAGCTCTGGAAACACCATATATTTT	CATEGAWTGSSGNTIYF
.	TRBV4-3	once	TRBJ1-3	TGCGCCAGCAGCCAAGATCGGAGCTCTGGAAACACCATATATTTT	CASSQDRSSGNTIYF
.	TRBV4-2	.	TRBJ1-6	TGTGCCAGCAGCGACAGTCCCTCGAATTCACCCCTCCACTTT	CASSDSPSNSPLHF
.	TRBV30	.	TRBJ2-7	TGTGCCTGGAGTGTGGGTGGAGGCGACGAGCAGTACTTC	CAWSVGGGDEQYF
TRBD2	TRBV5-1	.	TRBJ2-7	TGCGCCAGCAGCACGGGACTAGCGGGGTTACAGAGCTCCTACGAGCAGTACTTC	CASSTGLAGLQSSYEQYF
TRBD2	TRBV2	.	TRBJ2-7	TGTGCCAGCAGTGTTCCCGGGACTAGCGGCTACGAGCAGTACTTC	CASSVPGTSGYEQYF
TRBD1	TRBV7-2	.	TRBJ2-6	TGTGCCAGCAGCTTAAGGGGACAGAGCTCTGGGGCCAACGTCCTGACTTTC	CASSLRGQSSGANVLTF
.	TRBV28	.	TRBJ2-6	TGTGCCAGCAGTCTCAGGGTTGGTGGGGCCAACGTCCTGACTTTC	CASSLRVGGANVLTF
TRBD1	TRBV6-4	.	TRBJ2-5	TGTGCCAGCAGTGACCCAGGGACAGGGAAATTAGAGACCCAGTACTTC	CASSDPGTGKLETQYF
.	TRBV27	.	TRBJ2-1	TGTGCCAGCAGTTTACTGGGTAGCCCCCAGAATGAGCAGTTCTTC	CASSLLGSPQNEQFF
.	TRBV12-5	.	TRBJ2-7	TGTGCTAGTGGTTTTGTTGCTACGGGACAAATGAGCTCCTACGAGCAGTACTTC	CASGFVATGQMSSYEQYF
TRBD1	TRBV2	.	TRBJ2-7	TGTGCCAGCAGCGGATTAGACAGGGATACATACGAGCAGTACTTC	CASSGLDRDTYEQYF
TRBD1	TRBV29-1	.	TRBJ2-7	TGCAGCGTTGTCCCAACAGGGGTTTACGAGCAGTACTTC	CSVVPTGVYEQYF
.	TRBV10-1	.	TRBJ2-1	TGCGCCAGCAGTGAGTCGACCGTACTCGGGGATGAGCAGTTCTTC	CASSESTVLGDEQFF
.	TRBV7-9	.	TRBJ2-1	TGTGCCAGCAGCTTACGGGACACTTACCCGTACGCTGAGCAGTTCTTC	CASSLRDTYPYAEQFF
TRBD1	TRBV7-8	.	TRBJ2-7	TGTGCCAGCAGCTTAGATGCCCCCACAGGGGTGGCTTACGAGCAGTACTTC	CASSLDAPTGVAYEQYF
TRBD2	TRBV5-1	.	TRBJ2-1	TGCGCCAGCAGCTTGGTTAGCGGGAGTCTCAATGAGCAGTTCTTC	CASSLVSGSLNEQFF
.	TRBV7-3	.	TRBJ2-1	TGTGCCAGCAGCTTAACCGGTTATGAGCAGTTCTTC	CASSLTGYEQFF
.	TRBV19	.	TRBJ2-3	TGTGCCAGTAGTATAAGGACGGGAGCAAGGATAACAGATACGCAGTATTTT	CASSIRTGARITDTQYF
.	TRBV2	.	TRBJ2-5	TGTGCCAGCAGTGAATTGACAGTCCAAGAGACCCAGTACTTC	CASSELTVQETQYF
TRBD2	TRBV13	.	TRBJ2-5	TGTGCCAGCAGCCTACTAGCGGCGAAGGAGACCCAGTACTTC	CASSLLAAKETQYF
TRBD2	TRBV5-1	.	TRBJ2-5	TGCGCCAGCAGACCGAGCGGGGGAGAGACCCAGTACTTC	CASRPSGGETQYF
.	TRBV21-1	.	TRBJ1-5	TGTGCCAGCAGTGCACAGGGGGTTTCGATAAAGCCCCAGCATTTT	CASSAQGVSIKPQHF
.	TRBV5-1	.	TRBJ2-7	TGCGCCAGCAGCCTGGGGAGCTCCTACGAGCAGTACTTC	CASSLGSSYEQYF
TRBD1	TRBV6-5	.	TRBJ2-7	TGTGCCAGCAGACCTAGAGGGACAGGCACCTACGAGCAGTACTTC	CASRPRGTGTYEQYF
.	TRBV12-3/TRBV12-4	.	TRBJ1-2	TGTGCCAGCAGTTTGGAAGGGGGATATGGCTACACCTTC	CASSLEGGYGYTF
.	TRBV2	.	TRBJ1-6	TGTGCCAGCAGTGAAAGGGGCAGGGGCTCACCCCTCCACTTT	CASSERGRGSPLHF
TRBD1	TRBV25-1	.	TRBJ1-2	TGTGCCAGCAGTGAATCGGCAGGGGGGAGCTATGGCTACACCTTC	CASSESAGGSYGYTF
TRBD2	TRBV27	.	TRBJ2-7	TGTGCCAGCAGTTTATCGTTCCTAGCGGGGGGGCGCAAGTACGAGCAGTACTTC	CASSLSFLAGGRKYEQYF
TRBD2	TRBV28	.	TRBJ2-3	TGTGCCAGCAGTTGGACTAGCGGGGGGACCACAGATACGCAGTATTTT	CASSWTSGGTTDTQYF
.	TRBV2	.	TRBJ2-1	TGTGCCAGACATGGAGGACTTGGAGGATGGCAGTTCTTC	CARHGGLGGWQFF
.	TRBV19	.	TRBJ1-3	TGTGCCAGTAGTTGGGCAGGGGCCTCTGGAAACACCATATATTTT	CASSWAGASGNTIYF
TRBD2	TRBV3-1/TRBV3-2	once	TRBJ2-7	TGTGCCAGCAGCCAAGACCCCAGCGGGAGGCTTTTAACCTACGAGCAGTACTTC	CASSQDPSGRLLTYEQYF
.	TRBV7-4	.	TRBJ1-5	TGTGCCAGCAGCTTAGAAGTGTCGAAGAAGCCTTTCAATCAGCCCCAGCATTTT	CASSLEVSKKPFNQPQHF
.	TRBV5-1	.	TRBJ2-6	TGCGCCAGCAGCCCCACAGTCTCTGGGGCCAACGTCCTGACTTTC	CASSPTVSGANVLTF
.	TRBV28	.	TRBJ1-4	TGTGCCAGCACTCAAATGGGGGGGGGAACTAATGAAAAACTGTTTTTT	CASTQMGGGTNEKLFF
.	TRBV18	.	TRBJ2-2	TGTGCCAGCTCACTCGCCAGTATAACCGGGGAGCTGTTTTTT	CASSLASITGELFF
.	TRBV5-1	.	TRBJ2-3	TGCGCCAGCAGCTTGGCTAATCCCCCAGATACGCAGTATTTT	CASSLANPPDTQYF